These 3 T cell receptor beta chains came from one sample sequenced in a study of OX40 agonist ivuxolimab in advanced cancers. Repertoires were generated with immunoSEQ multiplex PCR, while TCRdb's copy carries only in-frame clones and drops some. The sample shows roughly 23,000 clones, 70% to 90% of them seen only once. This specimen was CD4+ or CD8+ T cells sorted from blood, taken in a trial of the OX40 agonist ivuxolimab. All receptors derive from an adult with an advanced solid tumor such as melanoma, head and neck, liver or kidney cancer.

The CDR3 DNA reads as TGTGCCAGCACGGGCGACCGCTCCTACGAGCAGTACTTC. Its protein is CASTGDRSYEQYF. The J gene is TRBJ2-7, the V gene TRBV6-5; D not resolved. Germline-derived CDR1 and CDR2 are MNHEY and SVGAGI. CDR3 size: 13 residues. The V and J ends lost 7 bases and 0 bases respectively, with 10 bases between them.

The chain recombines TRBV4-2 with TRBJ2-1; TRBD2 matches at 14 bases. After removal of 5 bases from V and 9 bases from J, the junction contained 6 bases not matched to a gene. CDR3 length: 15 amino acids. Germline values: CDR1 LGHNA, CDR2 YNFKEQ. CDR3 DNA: TGTGCCAGCAGCTCCTCCGGGACTAGCGGGAGTGAGCAGTTCTTC. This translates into CASSSSGTSGSEQFF.

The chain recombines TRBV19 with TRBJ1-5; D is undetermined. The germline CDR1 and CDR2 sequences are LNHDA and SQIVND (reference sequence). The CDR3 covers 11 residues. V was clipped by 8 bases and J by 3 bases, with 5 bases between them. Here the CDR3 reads CASANNQPQHF. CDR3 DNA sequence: TGTGCCAGTGCAAACAATCAGCCCCAGCATTTT. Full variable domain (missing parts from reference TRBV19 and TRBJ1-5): DGGITQSPKYLFRKEGQNVTLSCEQNLNHDAMYWYRQDPGQGLRLIYYSQIVNDFQKGDIAEGYSVSREKKESFPLTVTSAQKNPTAFYLCASANNQPQHFGDGTRLSIL.